This is a list of T cell receptor beta chains from one sample in a study of T cells in Graves' hyperthyroidism and ophthalmopathy. From the multiplex PCR reads, TCRdb called clonotypes with MiXCR, one entry per CDR3 protein. The repertoire has over 400,000 distinct CDR3 sequences, 22% of them found once; the top ten carry around 54%. Sequencing was carried out using blood. The receptors derive from a woman aged 70-85 years with Graves' ophthalmopathy. Both conserved end residues are part of each CDR3. A D gene is named only where the DNA matches it firmly. Only part of the rows carry a size: once, few, many, or a class if the clone is expanded.

TRBJ2-3,-,TRBV6-5,-,CASSYGGTSTDTQCF,TGTGCCAGCAGTTACGGGGGAACTAGCACAGATACGCAGTGTTTT
TRBJ2-5,-,TRBV28,many,CASSLVGLAQETQYF,TGTGCCAGCAGTTTAGTGGGGCTAGCACAAGAGACCCAGTACTTC
TRBJ2-7,TRBD1,TRBV13,few,CASRATGQSYEQYF,TGTGCCAGCCGTGCGACGGGACAGTCCTACGAGCAGTACTTC
TRBJ1-1,-,TRBV6-2/TRBV6-3,-,CASRPQGIAEAFF,TGTGCCAGCAGACCTCAGGGGATCGCTGAAGCTTTCTTT
TRBJ2-7,-,TRBV28,many,CASSSRTGNYEQYF,TGTGCCAGCAGTTCTCGGACGGGAAACTACGAGCAGTACTTC
TRBJ2-1,TRBD1,TRBV6-2/TRBV6-3,-,CASRSGTVIENEQFF,TGTGCCAGCAGGTCCGGGACAGTGATCGAGAATGAGCAGTTCTTC
TRBJ2-2,-,TRBV7-6,few,CASSLGSSLATGELFF,TGTGCCAGCAGCTTAGGTTCCTCCTTGGCCACCGGGGAGCTGTTTTTT
TRBJ1-4,-,TRBV6-1,many,CASRGAWGGKLFF,TGTGCCAGCAGGGGGGCGTGGGGCGGAAAACTGTTTTTT
TRBJ1-5,-,TRBV28,many,CASSGGRSINQPQHF,TGTGCCAGCAGTGGCGGCAGGTCAATAAATCAGCCCCAGCATTTT
TRBJ1-2,-,TRBV6-5,many,CASSYRRSNYGYTF,TGTGCCAGCAGTTACCGGCGCAGCAACTATGGCTACACCTTC
TRBJ1-1,TRBD1,TRBV29-1,-,CSVARGEWAEAFF,TGCAGCGTTGCCAGGGGGGAATGGGCTGAAGCTTTCTTT
TRBJ2-7,TRBD1,TRBV28,many,CASASPGGSYYEQYF,TGTGCTTCCGCCTCCCCAGGGGGCTCCTACTACGAGCAGTACTTC
TRBJ2-3,-,TRBV18,once,CASSSDTRGGTQYF,TGTGCCAGCTCCTCAGATACCCGAGGCGGTACGCAGTATTTT
TRBJ1-2,-,TRBV3-1,-,CASSQDRGFNNGYTF,TGTGCCAGCAGCCAAGACAGGGGATTTAATAATGGCTACACCTTC
TRBJ2-7,-,TRBV11-2,many,CASSHRIGEQYF,TGTGCCAGCAGCCATAGGATCGGAGAGCAGTACTTC
TRBJ2-5,TRBD1,TRBV7-9,many,CASSSWTGSRTQYF,TGTGCCAGCAGCTCCTGGACAGGTAGCCGGACCCAGTACTTC
TRBJ2-3,TRBD1,TRBV7-9,few,CASSRTGASTDTQYF,TGTGCCAGCAGCCGGACAGGGGCTAGCACAGATACGCAGTATTTT
TRBJ1-2,-,TRBV20-1,few,CSARGVVYGYTF,TGCAGTGCTAGGGGGGTGGTCTATGGCTACACCTTC
TRBJ2-1,-,TRBV7-2,-,CASSLTRGAGGDEQFF,TGTGCCAGCAGCTTAACCCGGGGGGCCGGGGGCGATGAGCAGTTCTTC
TRBJ2-3,TRBD2,TRBV11-2,many,CASSLVLAGGTDTQYF,TGTGCCAGCAGCTTAGTGCTCGCGGGGGGCACAGATACGCAGTATTTT
TRBJ1-2,-,TRBV7-2,many,CASSLGVGHNYGYTF,TGTGCCAGCAGCTTAGGAGTGGGGCATAACTATGGCTACACCTTC
TRBJ2-7,TRBD1,TRBV6-1,-,CASRSSGQGYEQYF,TGTGCCAGTAGAAGTTCGGGACAGGGGTACGAGCAGTACTTC
TRBJ1-1,-,TRBV19,few,CASSRLGGPRTEAFF,TGTGCCAGTAGTAGGCTGGGGGGGCCGAGGACTGAAGCTTTCTTT
TRBJ2-3,-,TRBV7-2,-,CASYGAGSTDTQYF,TGTGCCAGTTATGGGGCTGGGAGCACAGATACGCAGTATTTT
TRBJ1-5,-,TRBV20-1,-,CSARGKGVYSNQPQHF,TGCAGTGCTAGAGGTAAAGGGGTATATAGCAATCAGCCCCAGCATTTT
TRBJ2-1,TRBD2,TRBV13,-,CASSRTSGTLREQFF,TGTGCCAGCAGCAGGACTAGCGGGACCCTAAGGGAGCAGTTCTTC
TRBJ1-2,-,TRBV9,few,CASSVGPGANYGYTF,TGTGCCAGCAGCGTAGGGCCAGGAGCTAACTATGGCTACACCTTC
TRBJ2-3,-,TRBV2,many,CASSTAGQSTDTQYF,TGTGCCAGCAGTACGGCGGGACAGAGCACAGATACGCAGTATTTT
TRBJ1-1,TRBD1,TRBV2,few,CASSEYGTGGGGTEAFF,TGTGCCAGCAGTGAATATGGGACAGGGGGAGGAGGGACTGAAGCTTTCTTT
TRBJ1-5,-,TRBV4-2,-,CASSQSRGGNQPQHF,TGTGCCAGCAGCCAATCCCGGGGGGGAAATCAGCCCCAGCATTTT
TRBJ1-1,-,TRBV10-3,few,CAISYTRDTEAFF,TGTGCCATCAGTTACACCCGGGACACTGAAGCTTTCTTT
TRBJ1-2,-,TRBV12-3/TRBV12-4,-,CASSAGANNYGYTF,TGTGCCAGCAGTGCCGGGGCTAACAACTATGGCTACACCTTC
TRBJ1-2,-,TRBV3-1,few,CASSFGTTTGYTF,TGTGCCAGCAGCTTTGGGACAACGACGGGCTACACCTTC
TRBJ1-2,-,TRBV24-1,-,CATSDSLRGYTF,TGTGCCACCAGTGACAGCCTCCGCGGCTACACCTTC
TRBJ2-7,-,TRBV20-1,-,CSASVVPHQQYF,TGCAGTGCTAGCGTCGTTCCTCATCAGCAGTACTTC
TRBJ2-1,TRBD2,TRBV2,many,CASRGTSGYNEQFF,TGTGCCAGCCGAGGGACTAGCGGATACAATGAGCAGTTCTTC
TRBJ1-2,TRBD1,TRBV6-1,-,CASSFRGTGGAHGYTF,TGTGCCAGCAGTTTTCGAGGGACAGGGGGCGCCCATGGCTACACCTTC
TRBJ1-6,-,TRBV6-2/TRBV6-3,-,CASSYGADSPPHF,TGTGCCAGCAGTTACGGAGCCGATTCACCCCCCCACTTT
TRBJ1-2,-,TRBV29-1,many,CSVVDASASRGYTF,TGCAGCGTTGTCGACGCCTCCGCCTCGCGCGGCTACACCTTC
TRBJ1-2,-,TRBV12-3/TRBV12-4,many,CAITGTSNYGYTF,TGTGCCATCACCGGGACCTCTAACTATGGCTACACCTTC
TRBJ1-3,TRBD1,TRBV18,few,CASSPSGTVSGNTIYF,TGTGCCAGCTCACCATCCGGGACAGTGTCTGGAAACACCATATATTTT
TRBJ2-1,-,TRBV12-3/TRBV12-4,many,CASSFVKYNEQFF,TGTGCCAGCAGTTTTGTTAAGTACAATGAGCAGTTCTTC
TRBJ1-2,-,TRBV10-1,few,CASSESTGGGYTF,TGCGCCAGCAGTGAGTCGACGGGGGGCGGCTACACCTTC
TRBJ2-5,TRBD2,TRBV20-1,-,CTVRGLAEETQYF,TGCACAGTCCGGGGACTAGCGGAAGAGACCCAGTACTTC
TRBJ1-3,TRBD1,TRBV7-3,few,CASSLGPGTDGNTIYF,TGTGCCAGCAGCTTAGGACCAGGGACAGATGGAAACACCATATATTTT
TRBJ2-5,TRBD2,TRBV30,-,CAWHTTSGLETQYF,TGTGCCTGGCATACGACTAGCGGCCTAGAGACCCAGTACTTC
TRBJ2-1,TRBD2,TRBV19,-,CASSIRGLAGESEQFF,TGTGCCAGTAGTATAAGGGGACTAGCGGGAGAAAGTGAGCAGTTCTTC
TRBJ1-5,TRBD1,TRBV9,many,CASSNGQGSNQPQHF,TGTGCCAGCAGTAATGGACAGGGAAGCAATCAGCCCCAGCATTTT
TRBJ2-3,-,TRBV6-1,few,CASWRGYTDTQYF,TGTGCCAGCTGGAGAGGATACACAGATACGCAGTATTTT
TRBJ1-1,-,TRBV5-1,many,CASRGTGRYGEAFF,TGCGCCAGCAGAGGAACAGGGAGGTACGGTGAAGCTTTCTTT
TRBJ2-7,-,TRBV2,many,CASGRGSYEQYF,TGTGCCAGCGGCCGGGGGAGCTACGAGCAGTACTTC
TRBJ1-6,TRBD1,TRBV5-4,-,CASSWGTENSPLHF,TGTGCCAGCAGCTGGGGGACAGAGAATTCACCCCTCCACTTT